These T cell receptor beta chains were read from a single sample in a study of shared clonotypes between healthy human individuals. Sequenced by immunoSEQ multiplex PCR; TCRdb stores in-frame clones only, minus some. Here the sample spans more than 150,000 clones, over 80% being singletons. Source material: naive CD4+ T cells sorted from blood. The receptors stem from a woman in her twenties or thirties in good health. CDR3s include the opening cysteine and the closing phenylalanine or tryptophan. Each record gives: J gene, V gene, D gene, clone size, CDR3 protein, CDR3 DNA. A D gene is named only where the DNA matches it firmly. Clone size appears in some rows only: once, few, many, or a class for an expanded clone.

>TRBJ2-7|TRBV6-1|-|-
CASSRRISGTYEQYF
TGTGCCAGCAGTCGAAGGATCAGCGGAACCTACGAGCAGTACTTC
>TRBJ2-7|TRBV9|TRBD2|-
CASSVASSGPIYEQYF
TGTGCCAGCAGCGTAGCAAGTAGCGGGCCCATCTACGAGCAGTACTTC
>TRBJ2-5|TRBV5-1|-|-
CASSQDRGETQYF
TGCGCCAGCAGCCAAGACCGGGGGGAGACCCAGTACTTC
>TRBJ1-4|TRBV29-1|-|-
CSGRAGGDNEKLFF
TGCAGCGGGCGGGCGGGGGGAGATAATGAAAAACTGTTTTTT
>TRBJ1-2|TRBV6-1|-|-
CASSEWTRYGYTF
TGTGCCAGCAGTGAATGGACGCGTTATGGCTACACCTTC
>TRBJ2-7|TRBV27|-|-
CASRLGAGTPPQYF
TGTGCCAGCAGATTGGGGGCCGGGACCCCCCCCCAGTACTTC
>TRBJ1-4|TRBV6-1|-|-
CASSEAWGEGYEKLFF
TGTGCCAGCAGTGAGGCCTGGGGAGAGGGATATGAAAAACTGTTTTTT
>TRBJ2-7|TRBV5-6|TRBD2|few
CASSSSGMYEQYF
TGTGCCAGCAGCTCGAGCGGGATGTACGAGCAGTACTTC
>TRBJ2-7|TRBV5-1|-|-
CASSLDPDRSYEQYF
TGCGCCAGCAGCTTGGATCCGGACAGATCCTACGAGCAGTACTTC
>TRBJ2-2|TRBV9|TRBD1|-
CASSEKDRGSTGELFF
TGTGCCAGCAGCGAAAAGGACAGGGGAAGCACCGGGGAGCTGTTTTTT
>TRBJ2-2|TRBV19|-|-
CASTGIPRETGELFF
TGTGCCAGTACCGGGATCCCCAGGGAAACCGGGGAGCTGTTTTTT
>TRBJ2-7|TRBV5-4|-|-
CASSLSSSFSYEQYF
TGTGCCAGCAGCTTGTCCTCTAGTTTCTCCTACGAGCAGTACTTC
>TRBJ2-7|TRBV6-1|TRBD1|-
CASTKTGGPYEQYF
TGTGCCAGCACTAAAACAGGGGGCCCCTACGAGCAGTACTTC
>TRBJ2-7|TRBV4-2|-|-
CASSQDPAGLEQYF
TGTGCCAGCAGCCAAGATCCAGCGGGTCTTGAGCAGTACTTC
>TRBJ2-3|TRBV5-1|-|-
CASSYYGTDTQYF
TGCGCCAGCAGCTACTACGGCACAGATACGCAGTATTTT
>TRBJ2-5|TRBV7-6|TRBD1|-
CASSPGQQETQYF
TGTGCCAGCAGCCCGGGACAGCAAGAGACCCAGTACTTC
>TRBJ1-5|TRBV28|-|-
CASSNDIGEGGYWPQHF
TGTGCCAGCAGTAATGACATCGGGGAAGGGGGATATTGGCCCCAGCATTTT
>TRBJ1-2|TRBV27|-|few
CASRASGTNIGYTF
TGTGCCAGCAGAGCCTCCGGGACGAATATTGGCTACACCTTC
>TRBJ2-7|TRBV5-1|TRBD2|-
CASSLTSGTYEQYF
TGCGCCAGCAGCTTGACTAGCGGGACCTACGAGCAGTACTTC
>TRBJ2-7|TRBV6-1|-|-
CASSEAGPAPYEQYF
TGTGCCAGCAGTGAAGCGGGACCGGCTCCCTACGAGCAGTACTTC
>TRBJ1-5|TRBV10-2|-|-
CASSESKVLEVRQPQHF
TGCGCCAGCAGTGAGTCGAAAGTTTTGGAGGTTAGACAGCCCCAGCATTTT
>TRBJ1-1|TRBV6-5|TRBD1|-
CASSADRGPNTEAFF
TGTGCCAGCAGTGCGGACAGGGGGCCAAACACTGAAGCTTTCTTT
>TRBJ2-7|TRBV11-2|TRBD2|-
CASSLGPAGESTYEQYF
TGTGCCAGCAGCTTAGGGCCAGCGGGAGAATCAACCTACGAGCAGTACTTC
>TRBJ2-7|TRBV7-9|-|-
CASSLQGEGHEQYF
TGTGCCAGCAGCTTACAGGGAGAAGGCCACGAGCAGTACTTC
>TRBJ2-3|TRBV5-6|-|-
CASSYTGTDTQYF
TGTGCCAGCAGCTATACGGGGACAGATACGCAGTATTTT
>TRBJ2-3|TRBV6-5|-|-
CASSYHGGTYTDTQYF
TGTGCCAGCAGTTACCATGGCGGGACGTACACAGATACGCAGTATTTT
>TRBJ1-5|TRBV18|-|-
CASSWGNQPQHF
TGTGCCAGCTCTTGGGGCAATCAGCCCCAGCATTTT
>TRBJ2-7|TRBV14|TRBD1|-
CASSQAGQGSYEQYF
TGTGCCAGCAGCCAGGCGGGACAGGGTTCCTACGAGCAGTACTTC
>TRBJ2-7|TRBV10-1|-|-
CASSQGTSLGWGEQYF
TGCGCCAGCAGCCAAGGGACGAGCCTGGGATGGGGGGAGCAGTACTTC
>TRBJ1-5|TRBV2|-|-
CASSGRGTSPQHF
TGTGCCAGCAGTGGTCGGGGAACCTCGCCCCAGCATTTT
>TRBJ1-5|TRBV28|-|-
CASSLKGQPQHF
TGTGCCAGCAGTTTGAAGGGGCAGCCCCAGCATTTT
>TRBJ2-1|TRBV18|TRBD2|-
CASSVAGDNEQFF
TGTGCCAGCTCGGTAGCGGGAGACAATGAGCAGTTCTTC
>TRBJ2-7|TRBV6-6|TRBD1|-
CASRGGGTGEYEQYF
TGTGCCAGCAGAGGCGGTGGGACAGGGGAGTACGAGCAGTACTTC
>TRBJ2-3|TRBV4-1|-|-
CASSQREGADTQYF
TGCGCCAGCAGCCAAAGAGAGGGGGCAGATACGCAGTATTTT
>TRBJ2-7|TRBV10-3|-|-
CAISDWDTSSYEQYF
TGTGCCATCAGTGACTGGGACACAAGCTCCTACGAGCAGTACTTC
>TRBJ2-7|TRBV10-3|-|once
CAISERSYEQYF
TGTGCCATCAGTGAGCGTAGCTACGAGCAGTACTTC